The clone carrying this T cell receptor (beta chain) was found a few times. Its target is not known. The source of the sample is a study of T cell repertoires in cytomegalovirus infection. Across the whole study: Both a matching HLA type and CMV infection were indicated by public TCR beta signatures.

The CDR3 totals 14 residues. Trimming cost V 6 bases and J 6 bases, with 18 bases left between them. Looked up from germline, CDR1 is MNHEY and CDR2 is SVGAGI. Study-level points and caveats: Individuals carrying CMV plus the relevant HLA were identified by cumulative frequency of public TCR beta families. The study found HLA-C-restricted CMV-specific TCR beta clonotypes dominating the ex vivo response.

TCRdb itself ran the reads through MiXCR, one entry per CDR3 protein. The repertoire holds fewer than 250,000 distinct CDR3 sequences, with 9% to 15% as singletons. The clonotype comes from a human donor in good health (CMV status not recorded). Some clones in this sample may be carry-over from other donors' samples. Sequencing was performed on PBMCs. The J gene is TRBJ2-7, the V gene TRBV6-5, with a weak D call TRBD1 (6 bases). The DNA for the CDR3 is TGTGCCAGCAGCACAGGGACATCCGCGGGCGAGCAGTACTTC. Its translation: CASSTGTSAGEQYF.